Here is one T cell receptor (beta chain) with its context. Its antigen is still unknown. The data derive from a study of Graves' ophthalmopathy and Graves' hyperthyroidism. At the level of the study: Peripheral blood samples were taken at initial diagnosis, before any treatment. Findings of the study overall: Blood shared most expanded thyroid clonotypes above 0.001 frequency.

Germline lookup yields CDR1 MNHNS and CDR2 SASEGT. The CDR3 spans 16 residues. The V end lost 4 bases, the J end lost 0 bases, and 16 bases lay between the germline ends. The source of the PBMCs was over 8.5 ml of fresh peripheral blood. For repertoire sequencing, the TCR beta CDR3 regions were amplified from RNA transcripts. The library came from an HTBI-primed first-round RT-PCR and a second-round multiplex PCR. TCRdb recomputed calls from the multiplex PCR reads with MiXCR, one row per CDR3 protein. Of 340,000 or so distinct CDR3 sequences in the sample, under 20% were seen once. The V gene is TRBV6-1, the J gene TRBJ2-7, with D perhaps TRBD1 (5 bases). The sequenced sample consisted of peripheral blood. This TCR derives from an adult man with Graves' ophthalmopathy. This CDR3 is CASSVQKFDSSYEQYF. CDR3 coding DNA: TGTGCCAGCAGTGTCCAGAAATTCGACAGCTCCTACGAGCAGTACTTC.